This T cell receptor (beta chain) was recorded in a study of blood T cell repertoires in COVID-19. Looking at the study overall: Spain, Italy and the United States supplied samples that represented acute and convalescent COVID-19. T cells, B-cell-depleted T cells, or PBMCs supplied cDNA or gDNA.

Patients at the Seattle site were enrolled during active infection and followed longitudinally. In its sample, this clone was seen once. Trimming left V 1 base short and J 11 bases short, with 9 bases between. CDR3 length equals 12 residues. Germline CDR1 LGHDT, CDR2 YNNKEL (reference sequence). As originally analysed: From reference gene primer amplification, estimates of nucleated cell counts were derived. Method: immunoSEQ multiplex PCR; TCRdb's copy keeps in-frame clones and lacks some. The V and J calls and the clone size are those of that table, but D and trimming were determined from the DNA. The sample shows roughly 160,000 clones, just under 85% of them seen only once.

The material sequenced was peripheral blood. V and J are TRBV3-1 (or the pseudogene TRBV3-2) and TRBJ2-1, with D unresolved. The receptor comes from a woman older than 75 with COVID-19, enrolled during active disease. In DNA form, the CDR3 reads TGTGCCAGCAGCCAAGGAGGAAGGAAGCAGTTCTTC. This translates into CASSQGGRKQFF.